This TCR beta chain was captured in a study of technical replicates of blood from a handful of donors. Measured with immunoSEQ multiplex PCR; TCRdb has only the in-frame clones, and not every one. The table shows 55,000 to 70,000 clones, with just under 90% occurring only once. This CDR3 has 14 residues. The ends were cut back, 6 bases at V and 4 bases at J, with 15 bases in the middle. Looked up from germline, CDR1 is SNHLY and CDR2 is FYNNEI. The chain joins TRBV2 to TRBJ2-5; a weak D match, TRBD2 (7 bases). The sample comprised PBMCs. This clonotype was sampled from a human donor in good health. Some clones in this sample may be carry-over from other donors' samples. CDR3 DNA sequence: TGTGCCAGCAGGCCGCGAGGGGGGGGAGAGACCCAGTACTTC. It codes for CASRPRGGGETQYF. The full variable domain, in which reference TRBV2 and TRBJ2-5 provide the parts outside the CDR3, is EPEVTQTPSHQVTQMGQEVILRCVPISNHLYFYWYRQILGQKVEFLVSFYNNEISEKSEIFDDQFSVERPDGSNFTLKIRSTKLEDSAMYFCASRPRGGGETQYFGPGTRLLVL.